This is a list of T cell receptor beta chains from one sample in a study of T cells after posttransplantation cyclophosphamide. Libraries were prepared by immunoSEQ multiplex PCR; TCRdb keeps only in-frame clonotypes and omits some of them. The sample carries some 11,000 clones, around nine tenths recorded once. The source material was CD4+ T cells sorted from PBMCs, sampled after allogeneic stem cell transplant with posttransplant cyclophosphamide. The receptor source for this set is a male patient in his thirties who received an allogeneic stem cell transplant from a related donor, was CMV-positive, and had acute GVHD only. Some T cells may arise from the graft donor. Both conserved end residues are trimmed from each CDR3.

cdr3_aa | j_call | v_call
ASSQQPSGGGGETQY | TRBJ2-5 | TRBV4-3
ASSLSSYEQY | TRBJ2-7 | TRBV7-2
ASSPGGGRTQTYEQY | TRBJ2-7 | TRBV21-1
ASSSISGRTDTQY | TRBJ2-3 | TRBV11-2
ASSLVVLAGGETQY | TRBJ2-5 | TRBV7-2
ASSQIGRGTEAF | TRBJ1-1 | TRBV4-2
ASSSYNEQY | TRBJ2-7 | TRBV7-9
ASSDLAVEETQY | TRBJ2-5 | TRBV2
ASSWGKTVGEQY | TRBJ2-7 | TRBV5-4
ASSLGQGYYNEQF | TRBJ2-1 | TRBV7-8
ASSTTLRETQY | TRBJ2-5 | TRBV7-6
ASSPGGGEEKLF | TRBJ1-4 | TRBV5-1
ASSISGSQPQH | TRBJ1-5 | TRBV19
ASSEVQGRYGYT | TRBJ1-2 | TRBV6-1
ASSLVRAVVKKSEAF | TRBJ1-1 | TRBV5-1
ASSSDRGPDTQY | TRBJ2-3 | TRBV10-1
ASRETEHTDTQY | TRBJ2-3 | TRBV2
SVAPMEVSYNEQF | TRBJ2-1 | TRBV29-1
ASSYSRGSGAHEQY | TRBJ2-7 | TRBV6-5
ASSLAGRGTEAF | TRBJ1-1 | TRBV7-8
ASSPTAGNTGELF | TRBJ2-2 | TRBV18
ASTPRGGGAGNEQF | TRBJ2-1 | TRBV27
ASSLYTDTQY | TRBJ2-3 | TRBV6-6
ASRPQRQGYSPLH | TRBJ1-6 | TRBV27
ASSLVGGSYEQY | TRBJ2-7 | TRBV7-2
ASSVGPDTDTQY | TRBJ2-3 | TRBV9
ASSGPGGRREKLF | TRBJ1-4 | TRBV19
ASSSTGLNTEAF | TRBJ1-1 | TRBV7-3
ASSQGQAFNQPQH | TRBJ1-5 | TRBV4-1
ASSPDKWGYT | TRBJ1-2 | TRBV5-8
ASSLTSGFNSYEQY | TRBJ2-7 | TRBV5-6
ASSQGQGGTEAF | TRBJ1-1 | TRBV6-5
ASSPRTGDMGNEQF | TRBJ2-1 | TRBV4-1
ASDRFYGYT | TRBJ1-2 | TRBV6-1
ASTFAGTGGYNQPQH | TRBJ1-5 | TRBV5-6
ASSRGQDTEAF | TRBJ1-1 | TRBV18
ASSETQFSGANVLT | TRBJ2-6 | TRBV6-1
ASSLETGANSPLH | TRBJ1-6 | TRBV27
ASSAWGREENIQY | TRBJ2-4 | TRBV11-2
ASSIEGRRGSSYNSPLH | TRBJ1-6 | TRBV19
ASATSGVGTGELF | TRBJ2-2 | TRBV11-2
ASSSAGTGDSPLH | TRBJ1-6 | TRBV5-6
ASSPDKWGYT | TRBJ1-2 | TRBV7-4
ASSWASGSYEQY | TRBJ2-7 | TRBV27
ASSYMLGEGNSPLH | TRBJ1-6 | TRBV7-9
ASSYTGGYEQY | TRBJ2-7 | TRBV11-3
ASSPPESGAGEQF | TRBJ2-1 | TRBV18
ASGLVGGTSGVYEQF | TRBJ2-1 | TRBV13
ASSLFKRDTEAF | TRBJ1-1 | TRBV5-8
ASSHPADSFGNTIY | TRBJ1-3 | TRBV4-1